The 25 T cell receptor beta chains below all came from one sample that was sequenced in a study of blood T cell repertoires in COVID-19. Repertoires were generated with immunoSEQ multiplex PCR, while TCRdb's copy carries only in-frame clones and drops some. The profile shows tens of thousands of clones, 88% of them singletons. Sequencing was performed on peripheral blood. The receptors shown here come from a human donor in a cohort sampled during active COVID-19.

This clone has only one observation. The CDR3 spells CASSLYGQETQYF. The CDR3 DNA follows: TGTGCCAGCAGCTTATACGGGCAAGAGACCCAGTACTTC. The chain carries TRBV5-4 and TRBJ2-5; the D is unclear. The CDR3 length is 13 residues. V lost 2 bases and J lost 2, with 7 bases in between. Germline V gene sequence: CDR1 SGHNT, CDR2 YYREEE (reference sequence).

This rearrangement joins TRBV11-2 to TRBJ1-1, with D uncertain. CDR1 is SGHAT, CDR2 FQNNGV, per germline. Trimming removed 0 bases from V and 4 bases from J, with 12 bases in between. The length of the CDR3 is 15 residues. The chain's CDR3 is CASSLEAGGGTEAFF. The CDR3 bases are TGTGCCAGCAGCTTAGAGGCAGGAGGAGGCACTGAAGCTTTCTTT.

CDR3 nucleotides: TGTGCCAGCAGCCTCGAGGACAGGGGCAAAAACATTCAGTACTTC. It translates to CASSLEDRGKNIQYF. The chain carries TRBV5-5 and TRBJ2-4; 9 positions match TRBD1. Unmatched junction bases numbered 5, after V lost 4 bases and J lost 3 bases. The germline V gene has CDR1 SGHKS and CDR2 YYEKEE (reference sequence). The CDR3 loop spans 15 amino acids.

The V and J genes are TRBV14 and TRBJ1-2, with D possibly matching TRBD1 (5 bases). Trimming pared 1 base from V and 4 bases from J, leaving 19 bases between. CDR3 size: 17 residues. The germline gives CDR1 SGHDN, CDR2 FVKESK. CDR3 residues: CASSQVGGGALSYGYTF. CDR3 in DNA: TGTGCCAGCAGCCAAGTGGGAGGAGGGGCGTTGAGCTATGGCTACACCTTC.

V and J are TRBV5-4 and TRBJ2-1; 7 positions match TRBD1. The CDR3 consists of 18 residues. Germline CDR1 is SGHNT and CDR2 is YYREEE (reference sequence). The V segment lost 2 bases and the J segment 2 bases; nucleotides outside the gene matches: 13. DNA for the CDR3: TGTGCCAGCAGCTTCAGTGCAGGGGGAGACAGTACCTACAATGAGCAGTTCTTC. Its protein product is CASSFSAGGDSTYNEQFF. Looking up the rest from reference TRBV5-4 and TRBJ2-1 gives the full variable domain: ETGVTQSPTHLIKTRGQQVTLRCSSQSGHNTVSWYQQALGQGPQFIFQYYREEENGRGNFPPRFSGLQFPNYSSELNVNALELDDSALYLCASSFSAGGDSTYNEQFFGPGTRLTVL.

This clone came up a few times. The genes are TRBV9 and TRBJ2-6; D perhaps matches TRBD2 (6 bases). Deletions cut 7 bases from V and 4 bases from J, with 15 bases between. CDR1 is SGDLS, CDR2 YYNGEE, per germline. The length of the CDR3 is 15 residues. CDR3 region: CASEGRGSGANVLTF. CDR3 in DNA: TGTGCCAGCGAGGGACGGGGGTCGGGGGCCAACGTCCTGACTTTC. The variable domain in full, with the rest retrieved from reference TRBV9 and TRBJ2-6, is DSGVTQTPKHLITATGQRVTLRCSPRSGDLSVYWYQQSLDQGLQFLIQYYNGEERAKGNILERFSAQQFPDLHSELNLSSLELGDSALYFCASEGRGSGANVLTFGAGSRLTVL.

The gene calls are TRBV11-3 and TRBJ2-3, with TRBD2 as a possible D gene (5 bases). CDR3 size: 14 residues. Germline V CDR1 and CDR2: SGHNT, YENEEA. The V and J ends lost 4 bases and 3 bases respectively, with 11 bases between them. The chain's CDR3 is CASSSSGVTDTQYF. CDR3 bases: TGTGCCAGCAGCTCATCCGGGGTAACAGATACGCAGTATTTT.

This clone was counted between two and nine times. This sequence joins TRBV18 and TRBJ2-1; 9 bases line up with TRBD2. Germline CDR1 KGHSH, CDR2 LQKENI. The CDR3 runs 16 residues. With V trimmed by 4 bases and J by 6 bases, 10 bases remained unmatched. CDR3 protein: CASSRLTSGLGNEQFF. The CDR3 DNA reads TGTGCCAGCTCACGGCTGACTAGCGGCCTGGGCAATGAGCAGTTCTTC.

The chain couples TRBV18 to TRBJ1-3; a weak D match, TRBD1 (6 bases). CDR3 length: 15 residues. Trimming removed 5 bases at V and 1 base at J, with 12 bases between. The germline gives CDR1 KGHSH, CDR2 LQKENI. CDR3 region: CASSSNRDSGNTIYF. The CDR3 nucleotides read TGTGCCAGCTCATCGAACAGGGATTCTGGAAACACCATATATTTT.

The chain has TRBV9 and TRBJ2-3; 10 nucleotides match TRBD1. This CDR3 is 14 amino acids long. Looked up from germline, CDR1 is SGDLS and CDR2 is YYNGEE. Trimming removed 4 bases from V and 5 bases from J; junction bases left unmatched: 4. The DNA for the CDR3 is TGTGCCAGCAGCACTTGGACAGGGGGAGATACGCAGTATTTT. The encoded protein is CASSTWTGGDTQYF.

The genes are TRBV5-1 and TRBJ2-7, with 9 bases aligning to TRBD1. The ends lost 0 bases at V and 0 bases at J; junction bases unmatched: 4. Per the germline V gene, CDR1 is SGHRS and CDR2 is YFSETQ. The CDR3 runs 16 residues. Here the CDR3 DNA reads TGCGCCAGCAGCTTGGGGGGGACAGGGAGCTCCTACGAGCAGTACTTC. It encodes CASSLGGTGSSYEQYF.

This clone was found a few times. The J gene is TRBJ1-5, the V gene TRBV7-9; D gene uncertain. The CDR3 consists of 14 residues. Trimming stripped 4 bases from V and 7 bases from J, with 14 bases between. Germline V gene sequence: CDR1 SEHNR, CDR2 FQNEAQ (reference sequence). The CDR3 bases are TGTGCCAGCAGCTCCCGGACGAGCGGGCAGCCCCAGCATTTT. It is translated as CASSSRTSGQPQHF.

The rearrangement links TRBV12-5 to TRBJ2-6; D possibly corresponds to TRBD1 (6 bases). The CDR3 has 17 amino acids. The germline gives CDR1 LGHNT, CDR2 FRNRAP. V shed 5 bases and J shed 0 bases, with 14 bases lying between them. The CDR3, as DNA: TGTGCTAGTGGTCTTCCGACAGGACGCTCTGGGGCCAACGTCCTGACTTTC. Its protein is CASGLPTGRSGANVLTF. The full variable domain, rest sourced from reference TRBV12-5 and TRBJ2-6, is DARVTQTPRHKVTEMGQEVTMRCQPILGHNTVFWYRQTMMQGLELLAYFRNRAPLDDSGMPKDRFSAEMPDATLATLKIQPSEPRDSAVYFCASGLPTGRSGANVLTFGAGSRLTVL.

This clone was counted a single time. The chain joins TRBV6-5 to TRBJ1-5; unclear D gene. Trimming pared 2 bases from V and 4 bases from J, leaving 9 bases between. The CDR3 consists of 14 residues. The germline CDR1 and CDR2 sequences are MNHEY and SVGAGI. The CDR3 region is CASSYDSTNQPQHF. CDR3 sequence (DNA): TGTGCCAGCAGTTACGATAGCACAAATCAGCCCCAGCATTTT.

This chain uses TRBV6-6 with TRBJ2-2; 11 bases align to TRBD2. Trimming took 7 bases from V and 1 from J; bases not matched to a gene: 2. CDR3 size: 15 residues. In germline, CDR1 is MNHNY, CDR2 SVGAGI (reference sequence). DNA of the CDR3: TGTGCCAGCACCGGACTAGCGGGGAACACCGGGGAGCTGTTTTTT. The encoded protein is CASTGLAGNTGELFF.

The rearrangement uses TRBV4-3 and TRBJ1-1; perhaps TRBD1 as D (5 bases). The CDR3 spans 13 residues. The V gene's germline CDR1 is LGHNA and CDR2 YSLEER. V was pared by 0 bases and J by 6 bases, with 8 bases between. The CDR3 coding sequence is TGCGCCAGCAGCCAAGATGGACACGCTGAAGCTTTCTTT. It yields the protein CASSQDGHAEAFF.

The chain is built from TRBV19 and TRBJ2-7; 8 bases are shared with TRBD1. Per germline, CDR1 LNHDA and CDR2 SQIVND (reference sequence). The CDR3 covers 14 residues. The V and J ends lost 10 bases and 3 bases, in that order; junction bases with no gene match: 11. The CDR3 loop is CATGSDRGDYEQYF. In DNA form, the CDR3 reads TGTGCCACAGGGTCAGACAGGGGTGACTACGAGCAGTACTTC.

This clone has a single count. The chain carries TRBV6-6 and TRBJ2-3; D is possibly TRBD1 (5 bases). V lost 5 bases, J lost 6 bases, and 6 bases lay in between. CDR1 and CDR2 (germline): MNHNY, SVGAGI (reference sequence). The CDR3 is 11 amino acids. The chain's CDR3 is CASSPGDTQYF. As DNA, the CDR3 is TGTGCCAGCAGTCCAGGGGATACGCAGTATTTT.

V is TRBV6-5 and J is TRBJ1-6; D may be TRBD1 (5 bases). Between the trimmed V and J ends, which lost 1 base and 9 bases, there was a span of 10 bases. The length of the CDR3 is 14 residues. Germline V gives CDR1 MNHEY, CDR2 SVGAGI. The CDR3 here is CASSYFQGGSPLHF. DNA of the CDR3: TGTGCCAGCAGTTACTTCCAGGGTGGTTCACCCCTCCACTTT.

The CDR3 loop is CASSPPGTLPDTQYF. CDR3 DNA sequence: TGTGCCAGCAGCCCCCCCGGGACTCTCCCAGATACGCAGTATTTT. The chain uses TRBV9 and TRBJ2-3; D may be TRBD2 (6 bases). With 4 bases removed from V and 4 bases from J, the gap between germline ends came to 16 bases. Germline CDR1 and CDR2: SGDLS and YYNGEE. CDR3 size: 15 residues.

To note about this clone: The sample holds other DNA sequences that translate to the same CDR3. This rearrangement joins TRBV2 to TRBJ2-1; TRBD2 is a possible D gene (6 bases). V was clipped by 6 bases and J by 0 bases, with 6 bases between them. CDR1 and CDR2 from the germline V gene are SNHLY and FYNNEI. The CDR3 sequence is 13 residues long. CDR3 in DNA: TGTGCCAGCAGCGGGAGCTCCTACAATGAGCAGTTCTTC. This gives the protein CASSGSSYNEQFF.

The chain recombines TRBV3-1 (or the pseudogene TRBV3-2) with TRBJ2-7, with 8 bases matching TRBD1. The ends lost 3 bases at V and 0 bases at J; junction bases unmatched: 10. The CDR3 is 17 amino acids. The germline V gene encodes CDR1 LGHDT and CDR2 YNNKEL (reference sequence). The CDR3 here is CASSHRGPPSRSYEQYF. The CDR3 nucleotides are TGTGCCAGCAGCCACAGGGGGCCTCCCTCTCGCTCCTACGAGCAGTACTTC.

The count of this clone is one. This chain uses TRBV18 with TRBJ1-1; D might be TRBD1 (6 bases). The CDR3 covers 14 residues. The germline gives CDR1 KGHSH, CDR2 LQKENI. V gave up 3 bases and J gave up 1 base, with 9 bases separating them. This CDR3 is CASSPLGQNTEAFF. CDR3 sequence (DNA): TGTGCCAGCTCACCCCTGGGACAGAACACTGAAGCTTTCTTT. The variable domain in full, completed from reference TRBV18 and TRBJ1-1, reads NAGVMQNPRHLVRRRGQEARLRCSPMKGHSHVYWYRQLPEEGLKFMVYLQKENIIDESGMPKERFSAEFPKEGPSILRIQQVVRGDSAAYFCASSPLGQNTEAFFGQGTRLTVV.

The chain is built from TRBV7-8 and TRBJ1-4; D is ambiguous. The germline V and J ends were trimmed by 2 bases and 5 bases, with 21 bases remaining between them. Per the germline V gene, CDR1 is SGHVS and CDR2 is FQNEAQ. The CDR3 is 18 amino acids. This CDR3 reads CASSLQAVSTVKNEKLFF. Written as DNA, the CDR3 is TGTGCCAGCAGCTTACAGGCTGTATCGACGGTGAAGAATGAAAAACTGTTTTTT. The variable domain in full, with the rest retrieved from reference TRBV7-8 and TRBJ1-4, is GAGVSQSPRYKVAKRGQDVALRCDPISGHVSLFWYQQALGQGPEFLTYFQNEAQLDKSGLPSDRFFAERPEGSVSTLKIQRTQQEDSAVYLCASSLQAVSTVKNEKLFFGSGTQLSVL.

A few counts support this clone. The chain combines TRBV5-1 with TRBJ2-3; D uncertain. From germline, CDR1 is SGHRS and CDR2 YFSETQ. CDR3 size: 13 residues. Between the trimmed V and J ends, which lost 4 bases and 6 bases, there was a span of 12 bases. The CDR3: CASSPSVADTQYF. CDR3 sequence (DNA): TGCGCCAGCAGCCCGAGCGTGGCGGATACGCAGTATTTT.